The 32 T cell receptor beta chains given below trace back to one sample, sequenced in a study of cytomegalovirus exposure and HLA in healthy donors. PCR employed 60 Vbeta and 13 Jbeta primers. Method: immunoSEQ multiplex PCR; TCRdb's copy keeps in-frame clones and lacks some. Of around 150,000 clones listed, roughly 76% are singletons. Input material: PBMCs. Receptor source: a man aged 18-30 years in good health and CMV-seronegative.

The V gene is TRBV16, the J gene TRBJ2-7, with 8 bases that match TRBD1. Germline assignment: CDR1 KGHSY and CDR2 FQNENV. Losses at the gene ends were 5 bases for V and 6 bases for J; bases not matched to a gene: 9. The CDR3 runs to 14 residues. In nucleotides, the CDR3 is TGTGCCAGCAGCTTAACCCAGGGGGCGAGCGAGCAGTACTTC. Its translation: CASSLTQGASEQYF.

V and J are TRBV10-2 and TRBJ2-3; unclear D gene. The V gene's germline CDR1 is WSHSY and CDR2 SAAADI. The CDR3 spans 12 residues. V lost 8 bases to trimming and J lost 0 bases, with 6 bases between them. The CDR3 sequence is CASSSSTDTQYF. CDR3 sequence (DNA): TGCGCCAGCTCCTCTAGCACAGATACGCAGTATTTT.

The genes are TRBV19 and TRBJ1-2; perhaps TRBD1 as D (5 bases). The CDR3 loop spans 23 amino acids. CDR1 LNHDA and CDR2 SQIVND come from the germline V gene (reference sequence). V was trimmed by 6 bases and J by 6 bases, leaving 44 bases between them. The CDR3 loop reads CASSYKRTPPFVPSGFGSNGYTF. CDR3 sequence (DNA): TGTGCCAGTAGCTATAAGAGGACACCTCCTTTTGTCCCCTCCGGTTTCGGAAGTAATGGCTACACCTTC.

This chain joins TRBV4-1 and TRBJ2-5, with D tentatively TRBD1 (6 bases). The V gene lost 4 bases and the J gene lost 3 bases, with 9 bases spanning the gap. Germline V gene lookup returns CDR1 MGHRA and CDR2 YSYEKL. There are 13 residues in the CDR3. Here the CDR3 reads CASSPNREETQYF. The CDR3, as DNA: TGCGCCAGCAGCCCGAACAGGGAAGAGACCCAGTACTTC.

The chain uses TRBV19 and TRBJ1-1, with TRBD1 matching over 11 bases. The length of the CDR3 is 14 residues. V trimming: 7 bases; J trimming: 8 bases; junction bases outside the gene matches: 9. Germline CDR1 reads LNHDA; CDR2 reads SQIVND (reference sequence). CDR3 loop: CASTTGQGAIEAFF. In nucleotides, the CDR3 is TGTGCCAGTACTACTGGACAGGGGGCCATCGAAGCTTTCTTT.

The chain carries TRBV20-1 and TRBJ2-7, with 8 bases that match TRBD1. V lost 8 bases, J lost 7 bases, and 7 bases stayed unmatched. The V gene's germline CDR1 is DFQATT and CDR2 SNEGSKA (reference sequence). The CDR3 is 11 amino acids. CDR3 residues: CSIVQGVEQYF. The CDR3 bases are TGCAGTATAGTACAGGGGGTAGAGCAGTACTTC.

The V gene is TRBV19, the J gene TRBJ2-1, with no clear D. V shed 0 bases and J shed 6 bases, with 9 bases lying between them. There are 14 residues in the CDR3. From germline, CDR1 is LNHDA and CDR2 SQIVND (reference sequence). CDR3 in DNA: TGTGCCAGTAGTATAGAACGGGTTCCCAATGAGCAGTTCTTC. Encoded protein: CASSIERVPNEQFF.

This chain joins TRBV28 and TRBJ2-7, with 7 bases aligning to TRBD2. This CDR3 region has 14 residues. V dropped 7 bases and J dropped 0; count of bases not matched to a gene: 6. Germline V gives CDR1 MDHEN, CDR2 SYDVKM. The CDR3 region is CASTPGGRSYEQYF. The CDR3 DNA reads TGTGCCAGCACGCCGGGAGGCCGCTCCTACGAGCAGTACTTC. Filled out from reference TRBV28 and TRBJ2-7, the complete variable domain reads DVKVTQSSRYLVKRTGEKVFLECVQDMDHENMFWYRQDPGLGLRLIYFSYDVKMKEKGDIPEGYSVSREKKERFSLILESASTNQTSMYLCASTPGGRSYEQYFGPGTRLTVT.

V usage is TRBV6-5 and J usage is TRBJ1-5; 7 nucleotides align to TRBD1. CDR3 length: 13 amino acids. The junction had 2 bases not matched to a gene; V was cut back by 4 bases and J by 5 bases. The germline V gene encodes CDR1 MNHEY and CDR2 SVGAGI. CDR3 DNA sequence: TGTGCCAGCAGTTCGACAGGGCATCAGCCCCAGCATTTT. Translated, it gives CASSSTGHQPQHF.

This clone was seen a few times. The V gene is TRBV7-6, the J gene TRBJ2-5, with D possibly matching TRBD1 (5 bases). Trimming removed 4 bases from V and 2 bases from J, with 11 bases in between. Germline assignment: CDR1 SGHVS and CDR2 FNYEAQ. This CDR3 has 14 amino acids. The CDR3 here is CASSSQQGQETQYF. CDR3 nucleotide sequence: TGTGCCAGCAGCTCCCAGCAGGGTCAAGAGACCCAGTACTTC. Together with reference TRBV7-6 and TRBJ2-5, the CDR3 gives the full variable domain: GAGVSQSPRYKVTKRGQDVALRCDPISGHVSLYWYRQALGQGPEFLTYFNYEAQQDKSGLPNDRFSAERPEGSISTLTIQRTEQRDSAMYRCASSSQQGQETQYFGPGTRLLVL.

The rearrangement joins TRBV11-2 to TRBJ2-1; TRBD2 matches 10 bases. The CDR3 spans 16 residues. J lost 4 bases, V lost 6 bases, and 9 bases had no gene match. Germline CDR1 reads SGHAT; CDR2 reads FQNNGV. CDR3 sequence (DNA): TGTGCCAGCAGACCCCCACTAGCGGGAACTTACAATGAGCAGTTCTTC. It encodes CASRPPLAGTYNEQFF.

V and J are TRBV5-1 and TRBJ2-7; 8 bases line up with TRBD2. Germline lookup yields CDR1 SGHRS and CDR2 YFSETQ. V was clipped by 4 bases and J by 9 bases; unmatched bases: 12. This CDR3 is 14 amino acids long. The CDR3 region is CASSEPGGTLGQYF. The DNA for the CDR3 is TGCGCCAGCAGCGAACCGGGAGGGACCCTAGGGCAGTACTTC.

The chain recombines TRBV6-1 with TRBJ2-7, with D possibly matching TRBD1 (5 bases). Germline CDR1 and CDR2: MNHNS and SASEGT. The ends were cut back, 6 bases at V and 2 bases at J, with 8 bases in the middle. This CDR3 has 12 amino acids. The CDR3 protein is CASRTDAYEQYF. CDR3 nucleotides: TGTGCCAGCAGGACAGACGCCTACGAGCAGTACTTC.

The chain combines TRBV5-1 with TRBJ2-1; TRBD2 matches 11 bases. The V gene's germline CDR1 is SGHRS and CDR2 YFSETQ. V trimming: 0 bases; J trimming: 9 bases; junction bases outside the gene matches: 5. This CDR3 comprises 15 residues. The CDR3 coding sequence is TGCGCCAGCAGCTTGGAACTAGCGGGAGTCAGTGAGCAGTTCTTC. It is translated as CASSLELAGVSEQFF.

The chain uses TRBV4-1 and TRBJ2-7; TRBD1 matches 7 bases. Germline values: CDR1 MGHRA, CDR2 YSYEKL. The CDR3 runs to 15 residues. V was clipped by 3 bases and J by 2 bases; unmatched bases: 7. CDR3 DNA sequence: TGCGCCAGCAGCCACCAAACAGGGGACCCCTACGAGCAGTACTTC. It codes for CASSHQTGDPYEQYF.

This clone was detected a few times. The gene calls are TRBV5-6 and TRBJ1-2; TRBD1 matches at 9 bases. Germline trimming cut 6 bases from V and 1 base from J; bases unmatched to any gene: 7. The CDR3 spans 15 residues. Germline loops: CDR1 SGHDT, CDR2 YYEEEE. The CDR3 DNA is TGTGCCAGCACCCCGGGGGACAGGGTTAACTATGGCTACACCTTC. Translation: CASTPGDRVNYGYTF. Drawing the rest from reference TRBV5-6 and TRBJ1-2, the complete variable domain is DAGVTQSPTHLIKTRGQQVTLRCSPKSGHDTVSWYQQALGQGPQFIFQYYEEEERQRGNFPDRFSGHQFPNYSSELNVNALLLGDSALYLCASTPGDRVNYGYTFGSGTRLTVV.

The V and J genes are TRBV6-1 and TRBJ2-5, with D maybe TRBD1 (6 bases). The ends were cut back, 4 bases at V and 5 bases at J, with 20 bases in the middle. The germline V gene encodes CDR1 MNHNS and CDR2 SASEGT. The CDR3 spans 16 residues. DNA of the CDR3: TGTGCCAGCAGTGGTTACAACAGGGCTTCGGGCGAGACCCAGTACTTC. The encoded protein is CASSGYNRASGETQYF.

This chain connects TRBV21-1 to TRBJ2-7; TRBD1, the table's D call, was not compared with the DNA. TRBV21-1 is a known pseudogene. This CDR3 has 16 amino acids. In DNA, the CDR3 is TGTGCCAGCAGCAAAATACAGGGGGAACCCTCCTACGAGCAGTACTTC. The encoded protein is CASSKIQGEPSYEQYF.

The rearrangement uses TRBV10-1 and TRBJ2-1; 10 bases align to TRBD2. The J segment lost 1 base and the V segment lost 5 bases, leaving 8 bases of the junction unmatched. CDR1 and CDR2 (germline): WNHNN, SYGVQD (reference sequence). The CDR3 runs 17 residues. The CDR3 protein is CASSRAGGPVSYNEQFF. The CDR3 region has the DNA TGCGCCAGCAGTAGAGCGGGAGGGCCTGTGTCCTACAATGAGCAGTTCTTC.

The chain couples TRBV2 to TRBJ2-7, with D tentatively TRBD2 (5 bases). Germline V gives CDR1 SNHLY, CDR2 FYNNEI. Trimming pared 1 base from V and 3 bases from J, leaving 13 bases between. The CDR3 extends over 15 amino acids. For the CDR3, the DNA is TGTGCCAGCAGTGAAGGGGTGGGTAGCGTCTACGAGCAGTACTTC. This encodes CASSEGVGSVYEQYF.

A word on this clone: Other DNA sequences in this sample translate to the same CDR3. This chain links TRBV7-9 with TRBJ2-2; 8 bases agree with TRBD2. The CDR3 is 16 residues long. The germline gives CDR1 SEHNR, CDR2 FQNEAQ (reference sequence). With 3 bases clipped from V and 6 bases from J, the junction kept 9 bases outside the gene matches. The CDR3 bases are TGTGCCAGCAGCTTGGGGACTAGGCATGGCGCCGGGGAGCTGTTTTTT. Translated: CASSLGTRHGAGELFF.

CDR3 amino acids: CATSSTGITEAFF. The CDR3 bases are TGTGCCACCAGCTCGACAGGGATTACTGAAGCTTTCTTT. The genes are TRBV15 and TRBJ1-1; 7 positions agree with TRBD1. Per germline, CDR1 LNHNV and CDR2 YYDKDF (reference sequence). The V segment lost 5 bases and the J segment 5 bases; nucleotides outside the gene matches: 5. The CDR3 length is 13 residues.

With regard to this clone: Other DNA sequences from this sample encode an identical CDR3 as well. The chain couples TRBV18 to TRBJ2-7; 9 nucleotides align to TRBD1. The V segment lost 6 bases and the J segment 1 base; nucleotides outside the gene matches: 4. In germline, CDR1 is KGHSH, CDR2 LQKENI. The CDR3 totals 14 residues. CDR3 sequence: CASSSGTGSYEQYF. The CDR3, as DNA: TGTGCCAGCTCCTCCGGGACAGGGTCCTACGAGCAGTACTTC.

This clone was counted a few times. The J gene is TRBJ1-3, the V gene TRBV9; D is possibly TRBD1 (6 bases). The CDR3 runs to 16 residues. Germline V gene lookup returns CDR1 SGDLS and CDR2 YYNGEE. V shed 0 bases and J shed 9 bases, with 19 bases lying between them. In DNA form, the CDR3 reads TGTGCCAGCAGCGTAGAGGGGGGGGACACCCGGGGCACCATATATTTT. It yields the protein CASSVEGGDTRGTIYF.

The V and J genes are TRBV6-1 and TRBJ2-5, with 8 bases aligning to TRBD1. Trimming cost V 4 bases and J 4 bases; bases outside gene matches: 17. The CDR3 spans 18 residues. From germline, CDR1 is MNHNS and CDR2 SASEGT. The CDR3 loop reads CASSGDRPEDPAPETQYF. CDR3 DNA sequence: TGTGCCAGCAGTGGGGACAGGCCCGAAGACCCGGCGCCAGAGACCCAGTACTTC.

The V call is TRBV6-6, the J call TRBJ1-3, with 7 bases identical to TRBD1. The CDR3 consists of 15 residues. J was trimmed by 2 bases and V by 4 bases; bases with no gene match: 5. Germline V gives CDR1 MNHNY, CDR2 SVGAGI (reference sequence). The CDR3 loop is CASSSEGATGNTIYF. CDR3 sequence (DNA): TGTGCCAGCAGTTCCGAGGGGGCTACTGGAAACACCATATATTTT.

The rearrangement uses TRBV28 and TRBJ2-2; D remains unclear. The V gene lost 2 bases and the J gene lost 0 bases, with 7 bases spanning the gap. CDR1 and CDR2 (germline): MDHEN, SYDVKM. The CDR3 sequence is 15 residues long. This CDR3 is CASSLVVSNTGELFF. In nucleotides, the CDR3 is TGTGCCAGCAGTTTAGTCGTTTCGAACACCGGGGAGCTGTTTTTT.

Comment on this clone: Distinct nucleotide sequences in the sample also encode this CDR3. The genes are TRBV6-1 and TRBJ1-5, with a possible D match to TRBD1 (6 bases). V gave up 1 base and J gave up 4 bases, with 8 bases separating them. Per germline, CDR1 MNHNS and CDR2 SASEGT. The CDR3 is 14 amino acids. Written as DNA, the CDR3 is TGTGCCAGCAGTGAAGGGCAGGGGAATCAGCCCCAGCATTTT. Translated, it gives CASSEGQGNQPQHF.

This chain links TRBV10-2 with TRBJ2-7; 9 bases line up with TRBD2. V lost 6 bases and J lost 4; bases outside the gene matches: 1. Germline CDR1 is WSHSY and CDR2 is SAAADI. This CDR3 region has 12 residues. CDR3 nucleotide sequence: TGCGCCAGCAGGGCGGGAGGGTACGAGCAGTACTTC. Residues: CASRAGGYEQYF.

The chain couples TRBV7-2 to TRBJ2-5; tentative D call: TRBD1 (6 bases). The CDR3 is 15 amino acids. Per the germline V gene, CDR1 is SGHTA and CDR2 is FQGNSA. V lost 5 bases, J lost 0 bases, and 13 bases lay in between. The CDR3 here is CASSPSRGNQETQYF. CDR3 in DNA: TGTGCCAGCAGCCCGTCAAGGGGGAACCAAGAGACCCAGTACTTC.

The gene calls are TRBV5-6 and TRBJ1-1, with 7 bases that match TRBD1. V dropped 4 bases and J dropped 0; count of bases not matched to a gene: 9. Germline CDR1 is SGHDT and CDR2 is YYEEEE. The CDR3 runs 16 residues. CDR3 DNA sequence: TGTGCCAGCAGCCCCGGACAGGCCAGCATGAACACTGAAGCTTTCTTT. Translation gives CASSPGQASMNTEAFF.

The V gene is TRBV27, the J gene TRBJ2-7, with 9 bases aligning to TRBD1. Germline V gene sequence: CDR1 MNHEY, CDR2 SMNVEV (reference sequence). J was trimmed by 7 bases and V by 5 bases; bases with no gene match: 12. This CDR3 comprises 15 residues. CDR3 region: CASSIPGTGMWEQYF. The CDR3 DNA is TGTGCCAGCAGTATACCCGGGACAGGGATGTGGGAGCAGTACTTC.